This T cell receptor (beta chain) was identified during a study of blood T cell repertoires in COVID-19. Study context: Samples of COVID-19 (acute and convalescent) were obtained from the United States, Italy and Spain. Nucleic acid was either cDNA or gDNA, and it came from T cells, B-cell-depleted T cells, or PBMCs.

Seattle cases were enrolled at active infection and followed longitudinally. Per the study methods: For nucleated cells, counts were estimated from reference gene primer amplification. Data came from immunoSEQ multiplex PCR; TCRdb stores just in-frame clones and leaves some out. V, J and clone size derive from that table, while D and trimming were established from the DNA sequence. The sample has about 200,000 clones; about four fifths are singletons. The specimen was peripheral blood. The source is a woman aged 80 or older with COVID-19, enrolled during active disease.

The CDR3 DNA sequence: TGCGCCAGCAGCTTCTCCGACAGCTCTGGAAACACCATATATTTT. It is translated as CASSFSDSSGNTIYF. This rearrangement joins TRBV5-1 to TRBJ1-3; maybe TRBD1 (5 bases). The germline V gene has CDR1 SGHRS and CDR2 YFSETQ. The ends were cut back, 2 bases at V and 0 bases at J, with 9 bases in the middle. This CDR3 comprises 15 residues.